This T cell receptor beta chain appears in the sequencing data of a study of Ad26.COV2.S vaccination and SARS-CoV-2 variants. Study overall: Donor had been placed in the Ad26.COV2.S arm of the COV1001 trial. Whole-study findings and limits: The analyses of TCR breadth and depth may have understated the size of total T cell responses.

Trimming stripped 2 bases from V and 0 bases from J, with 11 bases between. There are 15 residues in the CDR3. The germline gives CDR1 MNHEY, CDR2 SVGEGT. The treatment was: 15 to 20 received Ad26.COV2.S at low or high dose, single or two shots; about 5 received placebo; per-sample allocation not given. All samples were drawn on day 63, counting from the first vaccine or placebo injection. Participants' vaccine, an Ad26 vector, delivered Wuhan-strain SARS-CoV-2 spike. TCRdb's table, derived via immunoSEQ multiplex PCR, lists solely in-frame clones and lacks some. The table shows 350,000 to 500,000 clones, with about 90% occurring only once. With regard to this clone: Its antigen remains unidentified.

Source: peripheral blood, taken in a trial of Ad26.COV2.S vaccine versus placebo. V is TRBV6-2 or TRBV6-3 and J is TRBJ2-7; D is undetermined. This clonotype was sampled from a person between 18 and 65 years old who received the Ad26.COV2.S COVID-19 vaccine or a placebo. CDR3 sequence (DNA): TGTGCCAGCAGTTACGATCACTCTAGCTCCTACGAGCAGTACTTC. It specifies CASSYDHSSSYEQYF.